One sample yielded the 15 T cell receptor beta chains listed below, sequenced in a study of monozygotic twins with inflammatory bowel disease. Reanalyzing the 5' RACE reads, TCRdb keeps one entry per CDR3 protein, without DNA. This repertoire includes 350,000 to 500,000 distinct CDR3 sequences. Sequenced sample: blood. All receptors come from a human donor with ulcerative colitis or Crohn's disease, or a healthy co-twin of an affected twin (not recorded which).

The genes are TRBV9 and TRBJ2-5; there is no DNA to check the TCRdb D call of TRBD2. From germline, CDR1 is SGDLS and CDR2 YYNGEE. The CDR3 has 16 amino acids. CDR3: CASSTMTSGGLETQYF.

CDR3 region: CASRVIGTGTGELFF. The chain links TRBV12-3 or TRBV12-4 to TRBJ2-2; the D call of TRBD1 rests on TCRdb alone, since no DNA is present to check it. This CDR3 region has 15 residues.

CDR3 region: CASSKGQGMNTGELFF. The chain joins TRBV5-5 to TRBJ2-2; TCRdb's D gene call, TRBD1, goes unchecked for lack of DNA. This CDR3 region has 16 residues. In germline, CDR1 is SGHKS, CDR2 YYEKEE (reference sequence).

The chain links TRBV3-1 to TRBJ2-7. Germline lookup yields CDR1 LGHDT and CDR2 YNNKEL (reference sequence). The CDR3 has 17 amino acids. This CDR3 is CASSQVWPLGNTYEQYF.

This rearrangement joins TRBV20-1 to TRBJ2-7. This CDR3 region has 12 residues. In germline, CDR1 is DFQATT, CDR2 SNEGSKA (reference sequence). The chain's CDR3 is CSASVDFYEQYF.

The chain has TRBV24-1 and TRBJ1-1. The V gene's germline CDR1 is KGHDR and CDR2 SFDVKD. The CDR3 loop spans 13 amino acids. The CDR3 loop is CATSDSAWGGAFF.

The J gene is TRBJ1-4, the V gene TRBV5-1. Germline assignment: CDR1 SGHRS and CDR2 YFSETQ. This CDR3 is built from 15 residues. The CDR3: CASSLDAGGYEKLFF.

The V and J genes are TRBV7-3 and TRBJ2-3. The CDR3 covers 13 residues. Germline assignment: CDR1 SGHTA and CDR2 FQGTGA. The CDR3 loop reads CASSLLGQDTQYF.

The chain carries TRBV7-2 and TRBJ2-7. The length of the CDR3 is 13 residues. The germline CDR1 and CDR2 sequences are SGHTA and FQGNSA. The CDR3: CASSFEGSYEQYF.

V is TRBV7-2 and J is TRBJ2-3; the TCRdb call, TRBD2, lacks DNA for checking. This CDR3 spans 14 amino acids. Looked up from germline, CDR1 is SGHTA and CDR2 is FQGNSA. The CDR3 is CASSLESGGDTQYF.

CDR3 residues: CSAFRTGLAGNEQFF. This chain uses TRBV20-1 with TRBJ2-1; lacking DNA, the TRBD2 call made by TCRdb goes unchecked. The CDR3 is 15 amino acids. CDR1 is DFQATT and CDR2 is SNEGSKA in the germline V gene (reference sequence).

The chain carries TRBV6-5 and TRBJ1-1; lacking DNA, the TRBD1 call made by TCRdb goes unchecked. This CDR3 has 14 amino acids. Per the germline V gene, CDR1 is MNHEY and CDR2 is SVGAGI. The CDR3 loop is CASSYLSAGTEAFF.

The chain carries TRBV4-3 and TRBJ2-7; TCRdb proposes TRBD2, but this gene call is untestable without DNA. The CDR3 extends over 14 amino acids. Germline CDR1 is LGHNA and CDR2 is YSLEER. This CDR3 reads CASSQGDYPYEQYF.

The chain employs TRBV4-2 and TRBJ1-3; checking the TCRdb D call of TRBD1 is not possible without DNA. The CDR3 contains 17 residues. CDR1 and CDR2 from the germline V gene are LGHNA and YNFKEQ. CDR3 protein: CASSQPDRMLSGNTIYF.

V and J are TRBV4-2 and TRBJ2-1; TCRdb picks TRBD2, but there is no DNA to check that call. CDR3 length: 15 residues. Germline CDR1 reads LGHNA; CDR2 reads YNFKEQ. The CDR3 sequence: CASSQAASGRDEQFF.